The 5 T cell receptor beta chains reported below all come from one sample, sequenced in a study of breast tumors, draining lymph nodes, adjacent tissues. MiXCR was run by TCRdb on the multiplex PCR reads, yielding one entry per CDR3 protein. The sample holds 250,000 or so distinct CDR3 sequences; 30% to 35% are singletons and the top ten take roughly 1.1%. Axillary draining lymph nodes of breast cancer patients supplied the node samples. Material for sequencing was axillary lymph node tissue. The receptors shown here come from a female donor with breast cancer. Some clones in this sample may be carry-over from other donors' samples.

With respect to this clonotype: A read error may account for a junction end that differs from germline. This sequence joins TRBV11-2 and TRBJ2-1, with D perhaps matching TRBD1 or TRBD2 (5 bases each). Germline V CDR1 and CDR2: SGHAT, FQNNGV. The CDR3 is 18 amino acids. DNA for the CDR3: TGTGCCAGCGGCTTCCAACTTTCCCCGGGGCGGAGCTACAATGAGCAGTTCTTC. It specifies CASGFQLSPGRSYNEQFF.

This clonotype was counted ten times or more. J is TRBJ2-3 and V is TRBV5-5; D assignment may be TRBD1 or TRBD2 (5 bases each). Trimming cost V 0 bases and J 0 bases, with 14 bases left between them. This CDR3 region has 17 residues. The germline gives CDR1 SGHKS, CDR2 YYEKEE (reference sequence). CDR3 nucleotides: TGTGCCAGCAGCTTGGAGGGGAGACAGCCTAGCACAGATACGCAGTATTTT. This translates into CASSLEGRQPSTDTQYF. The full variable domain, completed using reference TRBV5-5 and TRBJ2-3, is DAGVTQSPTHLIKTRGQQVTLRCSPISGHKSVSWYQQVLGQGPQFIFQYYEKEERGRGNFPDRFSARQFPNYSSELNVNALLLGDSALYLCASSLEGRQPSTDTQYFGPGTRLTVL.

The CDR3: CASSLGAGGPIEETQYF. The DNA of the CDR3 is TGTGCCAGCAGTTTAGGAGCGGGAGGGCCGATCGAAGAGACCCAGTACTTC. The gene calls are TRBV27 and TRBJ2-5; 10 bases are a match to TRBD2. This CDR3 is 17 amino acids long. Trimming took 2 bases from V and 3 from J; bases not matched to a gene: 9. CDR1 is MNHEY, CDR2 SMNVEV, per germline (reference sequence).

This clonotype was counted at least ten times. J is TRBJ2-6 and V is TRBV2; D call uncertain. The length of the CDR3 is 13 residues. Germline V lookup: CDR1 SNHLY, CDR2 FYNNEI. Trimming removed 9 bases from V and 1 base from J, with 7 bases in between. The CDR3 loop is CASLGSGANVLTF. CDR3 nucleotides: TGTGCCAGTCTAGGATCTGGGGCCAACGTCCTGACTTTC.

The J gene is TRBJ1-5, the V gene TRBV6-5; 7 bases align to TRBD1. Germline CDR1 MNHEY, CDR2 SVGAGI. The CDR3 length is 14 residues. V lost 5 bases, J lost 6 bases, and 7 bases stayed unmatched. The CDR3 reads CASSPRGGSQPQHF. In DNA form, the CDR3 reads TGTGCCAGCAGTCCCAGGGGGGGATCTCAGCCCCAGCATTTT.